The 13 T cell receptor beta chains in this list originate from one sample, sequenced in a study of OX40 agonist ivuxolimab in advanced cancers. Sequencing was performed with immunoSEQ multiplex PCR; in TCRdb, only in-frame clones are kept and a portion is missing. The sample includes roughly 82,000 clones, less than 90% of them seen just once. Sample: CD4+ or CD8+ T cells sorted from blood, taken in a trial of the OX40 agonist ivuxolimab. The receptors here all came from an adult with an advanced solid tumor such as melanoma, head and neck, liver or kidney cancer.

The CDR3 bases are TGCAGTGCTAGCATCTTGGGTGAGCAGTTCTTC. Its protein product is CSASILGEQFF. The V and J genes are TRBV20-1 and TRBJ2-1; no firm D call. The CDR3 loop spans 11 amino acids. Germline V gene data show CDR1 as DFQATT and CDR2 as SNEGSKA (reference sequence). V lost 3 bases, J lost 9 bases, and 9 bases lay in between.

The gene calls are TRBV5-8 and TRBJ2-2; D is tentatively TRBD1 or TRBD2 (6 bases each). Germline V gene lookup returns CDR1 SGHTS and CDR2 YDEGEE. This CDR3 is 17 amino acids long. The V and J ends lost 4 bases and 4 bases respectively, with 20 bases between them. DNA of the CDR3: TGTGCCAGCAGCCCCTCGACAGGATCGGGAGTCACCGGGGAGCTGTTTTTT. Translating it yields CASSPSTGSGVTGELFF.

This chain links TRBV19 with TRBJ1-2; D is perhaps TRBD1 (6 bases). Germline V gene data show CDR1 as LNHDA and CDR2 as SQIVND (reference sequence). The CDR3 length is 16 residues. V gave up 3 bases and J gave up 8 bases, with 22 bases separating them. Here the CDR3 reads CASSMGSARGARGYTF. CDR3 bases: TGTGCCAGTAGTATGGGCTCCGCTCGGGGGGCACGCGGCTACACCTTC. Together with reference TRBV19 and TRBJ1-2, the CDR3 gives the full variable domain: DGGITQSPKYLFRKEGQNVTLSCEQNLNHDAMYWYRQDPGQGLRLIYYSQIVNDFQKGDIAEGYSVSREKKESFPLTVTSAQKNPTAFYLCASSMGSARGARGYTFGSGTRLTVV.

The V and J genes are TRBV30 and TRBJ1-5, with TRBD1 matching over 11 bases. V was clipped by 2 bases and J by 7 bases; unmatched bases: 4. Per the germline V gene, CDR1 is GTSNPN and CDR2 is SVGIG (reference sequence). This CDR3 contains 14 residues. In DNA form, the CDR3 reads TGTGCCTGGAGTCATGGGACAGGGGGGCAGCCCCAGCATTTT. Amino acids: CAWSHGTGGQPQHF.

In DNA form, the CDR3 reads TGTGCCTGGAGTGTGAGTCTAGCGGGTACAGATACGCAGTATTTT. Translated, it gives CAWSVSLAGTDTQYF. This rearrangement joins TRBV30 to TRBJ2-3; 8 bases are a match to TRBD2. The V and J ends lost 0 bases and 3 bases, in that order; junction bases with no gene match: 5. This CDR3 comprises 15 residues. CDR1 and CDR2 from the germline V gene are GTSNPN and SVGIG (reference sequence).

The chain links TRBV30 to TRBJ2-2, with D hard to call. The germline V and J ends were trimmed by 5 bases and 6 bases, with 16 bases remaining between them. The CDR3 has 14 residues. CDR1 is GTSNPN, CDR2 SVGIG, per germline (reference sequence). Here the CDR3 reads CAWSHAVRAGELFF. DNA of the CDR3: TGTGCCTGGTCCCACGCGGTTAGGGCCGGGGAGCTGTTTTTT.

The rearrangement joins TRBV30 to TRBJ1-5; unclear D gene. The germline V and J ends were trimmed by 0 bases and 7 bases, with 7 bases remaining between them. Germline V gene data show CDR1 as GTSNPN and CDR2 as SVGIG (reference sequence). This CDR3 has 12 residues. DNA for the CDR3: TGTGCCTGGAGTGTACCGGGACAGCCCCAGCATTTT. Translated: CAWSVPGQPQHF.

This chain joins TRBV7-9 and TRBJ2-7; tentatively, D is TRBD1 (5 bases). Germline V gives CDR1 SEHNR, CDR2 FQNEAQ (reference sequence). Between the trimmed V and J ends, which lost 5 bases and 6 bases, there was a span of 20 bases. The CDR3 has 15 residues. Here the CDR3 DNA reads TGTGCCAGCAGCCCCAGGGATGGTTGGACGGCCGAGCAGTACTTC. Its translation is CASSPRDGWTAEQYF.

V usage is TRBV7-2 and J usage is TRBJ2-5; tentatively, D is TRBD2 (5 bases). V lost 8 bases and J lost 5, with 9 bases in between. CDR1 is SGHTA, CDR2 FQGNSA, per germline. This CDR3 region has 11 residues. In DNA form, the CDR3 reads TGTGCCAGCCTACTAGGCGAGACCCAGTACTTC. As protein: CASLLGETQYF.

The rearrangement uses TRBV4-3 and TRBJ1-2; D gene uncertain. Germline V gives CDR1 LGHNA, CDR2 YSLEER. V gave up 3 bases and J gave up 2 bases, with 10 bases separating them. The CDR3 spans 14 residues. The CDR3 DNA is TGCGCCAGCAGCCACACCACTGGAAACTATGGCTACACCTTC. It specifies CASSHTTGNYGYTF.

This rearrangement joins TRBV4-2 to TRBJ1-2, with 7 bases lining up with TRBD1. Germline V gene sequence: CDR1 LGHNA, CDR2 YNFKEQ. The CDR3 spans 14 residues. After removal of 4 bases from V and 5 bases from J, the junction contained 7 bases not matched to a gene. This CDR3 is CASSRTGQSYGYTF. CDR3 bases: TGTGCCAGCAGCCGGACGGGACAGAGTTATGGCTACACCTTC.

V and J are TRBV4-2 and TRBJ1-2; 7 bases align to TRBD1. The J segment lost 0 bases and the V segment lost 4 bases, leaving 5 bases of the junction unmatched. There are 15 residues in the CDR3. From germline, CDR1 is LGHNA and CDR2 YNFKEQ. The CDR3 sequence: CASSRETGSNYGYTF. The CDR3 DNA reads TGTGCCAGCAGCCGAGAGACAGGGTCTAACTATGGCTACACCTTC.

The chain carries TRBV6-1 and TRBJ2-4, with D perhaps TRBD2 (6 bases). This CDR3 region has 12 residues. The V gene's germline CDR1 is MNHNS and CDR2 SASEGT. V was clipped by 4 bases and J by 5 bases, with 6 bases between them. The CDR3 nucleotides are TGTGCCAGCAGTGGCGGGGAAAACATTCAGTACTTC. It is translated as CASSGGENIQYF.